Below, 31 T cell receptor beta chains from the same sample are listed, as sequenced in a study of CD8 T cells in ankylosing spondylitis. TCRdb used MiXCR to reprocess the 5' RACE reads, holding one entry per CDR3 protein. The sample includes fewer than 400,000 distinct CDR3 sequences, 14% to 15% of them seen just once. Material: blood, either unsorted or a sorted T cell fraction (not recorded which). These receptors originate from a male donor with ankylosing spondylitis or in good health (not recorded which).

Ten or more counts support this clonotype. The V call is TRBV4-1, the J call TRBJ2-1; TRBD2 might be the D (5 bases). Germline CDR1 reads MGHRA; CDR2 reads YSYEKL. The ends were cut back, 4 bases at V and 7 bases at J, with 20 bases in the middle. The CDR3 runs to 16 residues. CDR3 region: CASSRTDTDLRNEQFF. The CDR3 DNA reads as TGCGCCAGCAGCCGGACTGACACGGACCTGAGGAATGAGCAGTTCTTC.

The chain has TRBV3-1 and TRBJ2-3; 8 bases align to TRBD2. The germline V gene has CDR1 LGHDT and CDR2 YNNKEL (reference sequence). The CDR3 totals 15 residues. V was pared by 4 bases and J by 4 bases, with 7 bases of the junction left unmatched. CDR3 bases: TGTGCCAGCAGCCGGGGACTAGTTAGCCCAGATACGCAGTATTTT. Protein: CASSRGLVSPDTQYF.

This clonotype came up many times. The chain joins TRBV11-2 to TRBJ2-3; TRBD1 matches at 7 bases. Germline trimming cut 3 bases from V and 5 bases from J; bases unmatched to any gene: 2. There are 13 residues in the CDR3. Looked up from germline, CDR1 is SGHAT and CDR2 is FQNNGV. In DNA, the CDR3 is TGTGCCAGCAGCTTCCCAGGGGGAGATACGCAGTATTTT. This sequence encodes CASSFPGGDTQYF.

The chain combines TRBV20-1 with TRBJ2-7; D gene uncertain. Germline-derived CDR1 and CDR2 are DFQATT and SNEGSKA (reference sequence). V gave up 3 bases and J gave up 2 bases, with 5 bases separating them. This CDR3 comprises 11 residues. The CDR3 DNA sequence: TGCAGTGCTAGTCTCCCCTACGAGCAGTACTTC. It encodes CSASLPYEQYF.

The rearrangement uses TRBV11-2 and TRBJ2-3; D may be TRBD2 (6 bases). V dropped 3 bases and J dropped 1 base, with 14 bases sitting between them. From germline, CDR1 is SGHAT and CDR2 FQNNGV. The CDR3 has 16 amino acids. The CDR3 reads CASSLDLASGTDTQYF. CDR3 coding DNA: TGTGCCAGCAGCTTGGATCTTGCTAGCGGCACAGATACGCAGTATTTT.

This clonotype was detected a few times. V usage is TRBV12-3 or TRBV12-4 and J usage is TRBJ1-3; D is possibly TRBD1 (6 bases). The CDR3 loop spans 14 amino acids. V lost 6 bases and J 4 bases, leaving 13 bases between the germline ends. CDR3 loop: CASRQQGLGNTIYF. The CDR3 region has the DNA TGTGCCAGCAGGCAACAGGGACTCGGAAACACCATATATTTT.

This clonotype was counted only a few times. The chain couples TRBV7-8 to TRBJ2-7; 7 nucleotides agree with TRBD1. This CDR3 has 15 amino acids. V dropped 7 bases and J dropped 5; count of bases not matched to a gene: 14. CDR1 and CDR2 (germline): SGHVS, FQNEAQ. CDR3 loop: CASTLGGGTENEQYF. The CDR3 nucleotides are TGTGCCAGCACCCTAGGGGGCGGCACGGAGAACGAGCAGTACTTC.

In its sample, this clonotype was seen a few times. CDR3 nucleotide sequence: TGTGCCAGCAGCTTAGGGGCAGGGAGGGAAGAGACCCAGTACTTC. Its protein product is CASSLGAGREETQYF. The chain has TRBV11-3 and TRBJ2-5; 7 bases fit TRBD2. This CDR3 has 15 amino acids. Germline V gives CDR1 SGHNT, CDR2 YENEEA. Germline trimming cut 1 base from V and 3 bases from J; bases unmatched to any gene: 5.

This clonotype appeared a few times. This chain links TRBV3-1 with TRBJ1-6; D is possibly TRBD1 (5 bases). Germline CDR1 reads LGHDT; CDR2 reads YNNKEL (reference sequence). The CDR3 runs 15 residues. V shed 7 bases and J shed 1 base, with 11 bases lying between them. CDR3 bases: TGTGCCAGCACCCTGGGGGGGTCCTATAATTCACCCCTCCACTTT. Protein: CASTLGGSYNSPLHF.

Concerning this clonotype itself: The conserved phenylalanine or tryptophan is not found at the CDR3 terminus, so this likely reflects a read error. The rearrangement uses TRBV12-3 or TRBV12-4 and TRBJ2-7; D call uncertain. The germline V and J ends were trimmed by 6 bases and 4 bases, with 13 bases remaining between them. The CDR3 runs to 13 residues. The CDR3 region is CASSWATDYEQYL. The CDR3 DNA follows: TGTGCCAGCAGCTGGGCGACGGATTACGAGCAGTACTTA.

The chain employs TRBV5-6 and TRBJ2-2, with D possibly TRBD1 on 5 matching bases. Trimming removed 0 bases at V and 7 bases at J, with 10 bases between. In germline, CDR1 is SGHDT, CDR2 YYEEEE. There are 14 residues in the CDR3. As DNA, the CDR3 is TGTGCCAGCAGCTTGGAGGGGCGAGGCGGGGAGCTGTTTTTT. It translates to CASSLEGRGGELFF.

Only a few counts were recorded for this clonotype. The rearrangement uses TRBV6-2 or TRBV6-3 and TRBJ1-4; D might be TRBD1 (5 bases). Trimming left V 5 bases short and J 3 bases short, with 13 bases between. The CDR3 length is 15 residues. Germline lookup yields CDR1 MNHEY and CDR2 SVGEGT. The CDR3 nucleotides read TGTGCCAGCAGTCCCGGGGGGTCGGCTAATGAAAAACTGTTTTTT. Translation: CASSPGGSANEKLFF.

This clonotype showed up many times. The chain is built from TRBV12-3 or TRBV12-4 and TRBJ2-7; D unclear. CDR3 length: 14 residues. V was shortened by 5 bases and J by 3 bases, with 14 bases between the two germline ends. CDR3 protein: CASSPRHVGYEQYF. CDR3 DNA sequence: TGTGCCAGCAGTCCACGACATGTAGGCTACGAGCAGTACTTC.

The chain has TRBV5-1 and TRBJ1-2, with D hard to call. The CDR3 is made up of 14 amino acids. Germline loops: CDR1 SGHRS, CDR2 YFSETQ. V was shortened by 0 bases and J by 5 bases, with 11 bases between the two germline ends. The CDR3 DNA is TGCGCCAGCAGCTTGGAGAGCCTTGGGTATGGCTACACCTTC. Its translation is CASSLESLGYGYTF.

This clonotype was seen a few times. This rearrangement joins TRBV10-3 to TRBJ2-2, with TRBD2 identical over 9 bases. V gave up 5 bases and J gave up 6 bases; unmatched junction bases: 10. Germline V gives CDR1 ENHRY, CDR2 SYGVKD. The CDR3 totals 16 residues. Here the CDR3 reads CAISPSGDRKAGELFF. The CDR3 DNA follows: TGTGCCATCAGTCCTAGCGGGGACCGTAAGGCCGGGGAGCTGTTTTTT.

The V call is TRBV20-1, the J call TRBJ2-7; tentatively, D is TRBD1 (7 bases). The germline V and J ends were trimmed by 3 bases and 7 bases, with 22 bases remaining between them. The V gene's germline CDR1 is DFQATT and CDR2 SNEGSKA (reference sequence). CDR3 length: 15 amino acids. CDR3 sequence (DNA): TGCAGTGCTAGCCAGGGGGGTAGGGCCTGGGGGGAGCAGTACTTC. Translation: CSASQGGRAWGEQYF.

This clonotype was picked up many times. The chain couples TRBV2 to TRBJ1-6, with 7 positions matching TRBD1. This CDR3 is 15 amino acids long. J gave up 7 bases and V 6 bases, and 9 bases lay outside the gene matches. The germline V gene has CDR1 SNHLY and CDR2 FYNNEI. In nucleotides, the CDR3 is TGTGCCAGCAGCCCCGGGACAGCAACCAATTCACCCCTCCACTTT. Translating gives CASSPGTATNSPLHF.

The chain is built from TRBV12-3 or TRBV12-4 and TRBJ2-1; TRBD2 matches 8 bases. The CDR3 loop spans 17 amino acids. Trimming removed 3 bases from V and 1 base from J; junction bases left unmatched: 8. The CDR3 reads CASSFATGTRSYNEQFF. The CDR3 bases are TGTGCCAGCAGTTTCGCCACCGGGACTAGATCCTACAATGAGCAGTTCTTC.

Only a few counts were recorded for this clonotype. V and J are TRBV5-1 and TRBJ2-4; TRBD1 matches 9 bases. The J segment lost 5 bases and the V segment lost 4 bases, leaving 4 bases of the junction unmatched. The CDR3 length is 14 residues. The germline CDR1 and CDR2 sequences are SGHRS and YFSETQ. The CDR3 DNA reads TGCGCCAGCAGCCTACAGGGGGCTGAAAACATTCAGTACTTC. It yields the protein CASSLQGAENIQYF.

This clonotype has a handful of counts. The chain recombines TRBV12-3 or TRBV12-4 with TRBJ2-7; 9 bases align to TRBD2. CDR3 length: 15 residues. With V trimmed by 0 bases and J by 2 bases, 2 bases remained unmatched. CDR3 bases: TGTGCCAGCAGTTTAGCGCGGGGGGGACCCTACGAGCAGTACTTC. Its translation: CASSLARGGPYEQYF.

This clonotype was seen a handful of times. V gene TRBV27 combines with J gene TRBJ1-1, with TRBD1 matching over 7 bases. Looked up from germline, CDR1 is MNHEY and CDR2 is SMNVEV (reference sequence). The CDR3 is made up of 14 amino acids. V shed 10 bases and J 0 bases; nucleotides not matched to a gene: 8. As DNA, the CDR3 is TGTGCCACCCACCCCAGGGGGATGAACACTGAAGCTTTCTTT. Protein: CATHPRGMNTEAFF.

A few counts support this clonotype. The CDR3 reads CASSPPRGQGDEQYF. The CDR3 DNA reads as TGTGCCAGCAGCCCACCGCGTGGACAGGGAGACGAGCAGTACTTC. The rearrangement uses TRBV7-9 and TRBJ2-7; TRBD1 agrees at 8 bases. Germline values: CDR1 SEHNR, CDR2 FQNEAQ (reference sequence). Trimming removed 5 bases from V and 5 bases from J; junction bases left unmatched: 11. The CDR3 has 15 amino acids.

The rearrangement uses TRBV9 and TRBJ2-3; the D is unclear. The CDR3 covers 12 residues. The V end lost 0 bases, the J end lost 6 bases, and 5 bases lay between the germline ends. In germline, CDR1 is SGDLS, CDR2 YYNGEE. The CDR3 here is CASSVERDTQYF. The CDR3 nucleotides are TGTGCCAGCAGCGTAGAGCGCGATACGCAGTATTTT.

This clonotype has more than one count but fewer than ten. The V call is TRBV20-1, the J call TRBJ1-5; tentatively, D is TRBD1 (5 bases). There are 13 residues in the CDR3. Germline CDR1 reads DFQATT; CDR2 reads SNEGSKA (reference sequence). Deletions cut 5 bases from V and 5 bases from J, with 13 bases between. DNA of the CDR3: TGCAGTGCTCGGGACGCCCCAGATCAGCCCCAGCATTTT. The encoded protein is CSARDAPDQPQHF.

The DNA for the CDR3 is TGCGCCAGCAGCTTGGAGGGGGGCAGGGTGCAAGAGACCCAGTACTTC. Its translation is CASSLEGGRVQETQYF. The chain has TRBV5-1 and TRBJ2-5; D may correspond to TRBD1 or TRBD2 (6 bases each). V dropped 0 bases and J dropped 2 bases, with 14 bases sitting between them. Germline values: CDR1 SGHRS, CDR2 YFSETQ. The CDR3 spans 16 residues. The full variable domain, with the rest looked up from reference TRBV5-1 and TRBJ2-5, is KAGVTQTPRYLIKTRGQQVTLSCSPISGHRSVSWYQQTPGQGLQFLFEYFSETQRNKGNFPGRFSGRQFSNSRSEMNVSTLELGDSALYLCASSLEGGRVQETQYFGPGTRLLVL.

The rearrangement links TRBV28 to TRBJ1-5, with 7 bases that match TRBD1. V lost 6 bases, J lost 0 bases, and 2 bases stayed unmatched. This CDR3 contains 14 residues. Per the germline V gene, CDR1 is MDHEN and CDR2 is SYDVKM. The CDR3 sequence: CASSKGASNQPQHF. CDR3 DNA sequence: TGTGCCAGCAGCAAGGGGGCTAGCAATCAGCCCCAGCATTTT.

The rearrangement uses TRBV20-1 and TRBJ2-3; 8 bases match TRBD2. V shed 6 bases, J shed 4 bases, and the junction held 9 bases outside the gene matches. The CDR3 has 14 amino acids. In germline, CDR1 is DFQATT, CDR2 SNEGSKA (reference sequence). CDR3 in DNA: TGCAGTGCCTTGTTCGGGGGGGCCGCAGATACGCAGTATTTT. It yields the protein CSALFGGAADTQYF.

Details on this clonotype: Its ends do not fully match the called genes, so a read error is possible. CDR3 bases: TGCTGTGCTAGTAACCCCCTGGGCAGGGTCTCAACCGGGGAGCTGTTTTTT. The encoded protein is CCASNPLGRVSTGELFF. The genes are TRBV20-1 and TRBJ2-2; possibly TRBD1 for D (5 bases). The germline V gene encodes CDR1 DFQATT and CDR2 SNEGSKA (reference sequence). The CDR3 contains 17 residues.

Only a few counts were recorded for this clonotype. The chain couples TRBV5-1 to TRBJ1-1; 7 bases line up with TRBD1. The CDR3 contains 14 residues. The V gene end was trimmed by 8 bases and the J gene end by 4 bases; junction bases not matched to a gene: 11. Per germline, CDR1 SGHRS and CDR2 YFSETQ. CDR3 loop: CASTGGAGGTEAFF. CDR3 DNA: TGCGCCAGTACCGGAGGGGCAGGGGGCACTGAAGCTTTCTTT.

This chain links TRBV2 with TRBJ1-5; unclear D gene. CDR1 is SNHLY, CDR2 FYNNEI, per germline. This CDR3 contains 13 residues. The ends were cut back, 10 bases at V and 2 bases at J, with 12 bases in the middle. The CDR3 nucleotides read TGTGCCAACGGAAAGGGAGGCAATCAGCCCCAGCATTTT. Translation gives CANGKGGNQPQHF.

This clonotype was seen a few times. This sequence joins TRBV20-1 and TRBJ2-7; perhaps TRBD1 as D (6 bases). The germline V gene has CDR1 DFQATT and CDR2 SNEGSKA (reference sequence). V was clipped by 0 bases and J by 10 bases, with 16 bases between them. The CDR3 sequence is 13 residues long. The CDR3 sequence is CSARDPYRQEQYF. The CDR3 region has the DNA TGCAGTGCTAGAGATCCTTATAGACAGGAACAGTACTTC.